This T cell receptor beta chain was recovered during a study of blood T cell repertoires in COVID-19 (dated by TCRdb to between 2020 and 2021). Context from the whole study: Samples from collaborators originated in the United States, Italy and Spain and spanned both the acute and convalescent phases of COVID-19. Nearly every sample came with metadata listing a de-identified subject ID, COVID-19 status, age in years and sex. Where available, HLA class I and class II types were taken from metadata supplied by the sample provider and were not determined by assay-based typing. Samples came from the ongoing ImmuneRACE study (first 160 participants) plus 1,254 subjects from 6 global collaborators. The repertoires were released in a freely available public database meant as a resource for research on the immune response to SARS-CoV-2. Deeply sampled blood TCRbeta repertoires from subjects exposed to, actively infected with, or recovered from COVID-19 were included in the dataset. The prospective study material was composed of cDNA or gDNA derived from T cells, B-cell-depleted T cells, or PBMCs. General findings and caveats noted by the study authors: The amount of clinical and demographic metadata varied by source and participant and was provided uncurated.

Whole blood was collected in K2EDTA tubes by collaborating institutions according to the institutions' own protocols. For TCRbeta analysis, collaborator samples were shipped as frozen whole blood, as isolated PBMCs, or as DNA extracted from either sample type. This clone appeared a single time. What this receptor recognizes is not known. No base quality values were provided; no much bigger clone lies one nucleotide off. A distance of 14 bases separates the germline ends of V and J, which lose 5 bases and 2 bases respectively. Inclusive of the bounding cysteine and phenylalanine, the CDR3 is 15 residues long. The entry retains the CDR3 DNA only, 45 bases that are in frame from base 1. As encoded in the germline V gene, CDR1 is SGHTA while CDR2 is FQGTGA. TCRbeta CDR3 regions were amplified from genomic DNA using the immunoSEQ Assay, a bias-controlled multiplex PCR. The authors' pipeline ran thus. The number of nucleated cells in each sample was estimated from the amplification of reference gene primers within the assay. To quantify the absolute abundance of each unique TCRbeta CDR3 rearrangement, sequence reads were collapsed and filtered. For each sample, productive Simpson clonality was calculated as the square root of Simpson's diversity index across productive rearrangements. Imported from immuneACCESS, the table was reduced by TCRdb to in-frame sequences with V and J called. These copies leave out some clones; in studies compared against another copy, an unresolved V gene accounts for under half, and the cause of the remainder is not known. The V and J calls and clone size come from that table; D and trimming were worked out from the DNA. The sample includes tens of thousands of clones, with almost 80% observed a single time. The ten most abundant clones make up roughly 15% of the sample.

The source of this sequence is a human donor in a cohort sampled during active COVID-19. The chain is made from TRBV7-3 and TRBJ2-3; perhaps TRBD1 is the D gene, with 6 bases matching. The sequenced sample consisted of peripheral blood. The CDR3 reads CASSLGQGNTDTQYF. The bases read TGTGCCAGCAGCCTGGGGCAGGGGAACACAGATACGCAGTATTTT.